The 22 T cell receptor beta chains listed next were all sequenced from one sample in a study of blood T cell repertoires in COVID-19. The data were produced by immunoSEQ multiplex PCR, yet TCRdb's version contains in-frame clones alone and is incomplete. The sample includes hundreds of thousands of clones, about nine tenths of them seen just once. Sequenced: peripheral blood. All receptors come from a woman in her 30s with active or convalescent COVID-19.

The rearrangement joins TRBV18 to TRBJ2-7, with 14 bases aligning to TRBD2. Per the germline V gene, CDR1 is KGHSH and CDR2 is LQKENI. Trimming at V came to 6 bases and at J to 5 bases, leaving 12 bases not matched to a gene. The CDR3 is made up of 17 amino acids. The CDR3 region is CASSSGTSGGVTHEQYF. The CDR3 DNA reads as TGTGCCAGCTCGTCCGGGACTAGCGGGGGTGTTACCCACGAGCAGTACTTC.

This sequence joins TRBV7-9 and TRBJ2-3, with D maybe TRBD1 (6 bases). The CDR3 has 12 residues. The ends were cut back, 1 base at V and 8 bases at J, with 7 bases in the middle. The germline V gene has CDR1 SEHNR and CDR2 FQNEAQ (reference sequence). CDR3 protein: CASSLGQATQYF. CDR3 in DNA: TGTGCCAGCAGCTTAGGACAGGCTACGCAGTATTTT.

The rearrangement joins TRBV6-6 to TRBJ2-7; a possible D gene is TRBD1 (6 bases). V was cut by 0 bases and J by 2 bases, with 8 bases left in between. Germline V CDR1 and CDR2: MNHNY, SVGAGI (reference sequence). The CDR3 runs 14 residues. The CDR3 nucleotides are TGTGCCAGCAGTTACTCGGCAGGGGCCTACGAGCAGTACTTC. Translation gives CASSYSAGAYEQYF.

This clone has only one observation. The gene calls are TRBV11-3 and TRBJ2-1; maybe TRBD1 (7 bases). The CDR3 has 14 residues. The germline V gene encodes CDR1 SGHNT and CDR2 YENEEA. V was cut by 5 bases and J by 7 bases, with 15 bases left in between. The CDR3 here is CASSLSGGRNEQFF. The DNA of the CDR3 is TGTGCCAGCAGCCTCTCAGGGGGGAGGAATGAGCAGTTCTTC.

The rearrangement joins TRBV5-1 to TRBJ1-5; D not certain. Trimming left V 1 base short and J 9 bases short, with 14 bases between. The CDR3 loop spans 14 amino acids. The germline CDR1 and CDR2 sequences are SGHRS and YFSETQ. In DNA, the CDR3 is TGCGCCAGCAGCTTGAAACGTTTTAGATGGCCCCAGCATTTT. It yields the protein CASSLKRFRWPQHF.

The chain uses TRBV25-1 and TRBJ2-1, with D possibly matching TRBD1 (5 bases). Germline V gene sequence: CDR1 MGHDK, CDR2 SYGVNS. The CDR3 consists of 15 residues. V gave up 1 base and J gave up 6 bases, with 13 bases separating them. DNA of the CDR3: TGTGCCAGCAGTGAATTAGGGGCAGACTTCAATGAGCAGTTCTTC. It specifies CASSELGADFNEQFF.

The V gene is TRBV28, the J gene TRBJ1-6; 7 bases fit TRBD1. The CDR3 extends over 12 amino acids. J gave up 9 bases and V 5 bases, and 1 base lay outside the gene matches. Per germline, CDR1 MDHEN and CDR2 SYDVKM. CDR3 region: CASSDRVSPLHF. In nucleotides, the CDR3 is TGTGCCAGCAGTGACAGGGTTTCACCCCTCCACTTT.

The gene calls are TRBV4-1 and TRBJ1-2; the D is unclear. Germline CDR1 and CDR2: MGHRA and YSYEKL. Trimming removed 0 bases at V and 8 bases at J, with 16 bases between. The CDR3 length is 15 residues. In nucleotides, the CDR3 is TGCGCCAGCAGCCAAGATCAGGCCTCCACCCAGGGCTACACCTTC. This translates into CASSQDQASTQGYTF.

The rearrangement uses TRBV4-1 and TRBJ1-2; 8 nucleotides line up with TRBD1. Trimming removed 4 bases from V and 3 bases from J; junction bases left unmatched: 7. Per germline, CDR1 MGHRA and CDR2 YSYEKL. The CDR3 loop spans 15 amino acids. CDR3 amino acids: CASSRNLQGDYGYTF. Written as DNA, the CDR3 is TGCGCCAGCAGCCGGAACTTACAGGGGGACTATGGCTACACCTTC.

The chain uses TRBV6-6 and TRBJ2-7; D call uncertain. This CDR3 region has 13 residues. Trimming shortened V by 6 bases and J by 5 bases, and 14 bases separated the two germline ends. Looked up from germline, CDR1 is MNHNY and CDR2 is SVGAGI (reference sequence). The CDR3 sequence: CASSLIPTDEQYF. The CDR3, as DNA: TGTGCCAGCAGCCTTATACCCACTGACGAGCAGTACTTC.

V and J are TRBV3-1 (or the pseudogene TRBV3-2) and TRBJ1-1; 10 bases fit TRBD1. The CDR3 consists of 15 residues. CDR1 is LGHDT and CDR2 is YNNKEL in the germline V gene (reference sequence). J was trimmed by 0 bases and V by 4 bases; bases with no gene match: 2. CDR3 in amino acids: CASSPGTGVNTEAFF. CDR3 in DNA: TGTGCCAGCAGCCCCGGGACAGGGGTGAACACTGAAGCTTTCTTT.

The chain carries TRBV7-6 and TRBJ2-2, with no clear D. V lost 5 bases and J 6 bases, leaving 13 bases between the germline ends. The germline CDR1 and CDR2 sequences are SGHVS and FNYEAQ. The CDR3 runs 14 residues. CDR3 sequence reads: CASSLTPPAGELFF. CDR3 nucleotide sequence: TGTGCCAGCAGCCTGACTCCTCCCGCCGGGGAGCTGTTTTTT. The full variable domain, completed using reference TRBV7-6 and TRBJ2-2, is GAGVSQSPRYKVTKRGQDVALRCDPISGHVSLYWYRQALGQGPEFLTYFNYEAQQDKSGLPNDRFSAERPEGSISTLTIQRTEQRDSAMYRCASSLTPPAGELFFGEGSRLTVL.

This clone was detected once. CDR3: CAIPTGTYEQYF. The DNA of the CDR3 is TGTGCCATTCCCACAGGGACCTACGAGCAGTACTTC. The J gene is TRBJ2-7, the V gene TRBV19; D might be TRBD1 (6 bases). Germline-derived CDR1 and CDR2 are LNHDA and SQIVND (reference sequence). The CDR3 totals 12 residues. Trimming shortened V by 10 bases and J by 2 bases, and 12 bases separated the two germline ends. Looking up the rest from reference TRBV19 and TRBJ2-7 gives the full variable domain: DGGITQSPKYLFRKEGQNVTLSCEQNLNHDAMYWYRQDPGQGLRLIYYSQIVNDFQKGDIAEGYSVSREKKESFPLTVTSAQKNPTAFYLCAIPTGTYEQYFGPGTRLTVT.

V and J are TRBV18 and TRBJ1-6; 9 bases agree with TRBD1. Germline values: CDR1 KGHSH, CDR2 LQKENI. CDR3 length: 14 residues. The junction had 5 bases not matched to a gene; V was cut back by 0 bases and J by 14 bases. The CDR3: CASSPPGQGVALHF. CDR3 bases: TGTGCCAGCTCACCACCGGGACAGGGTGTCGCCCTCCACTTT.

The rearrangement uses TRBV5-1 and TRBJ2-5; 7 nucleotides agree with TRBD1. Germline V gene data show CDR1 as SGHRS and CDR2 as YFSETQ. The J segment lost 5 bases and the V segment lost 0 bases, leaving 10 bases of the junction unmatched. CDR3 size: 16 residues. CDR3 region: CASSLAARPDRETQYF. The CDR3 DNA sequence: TGCGCCAGCAGCTTGGCGGCCAGGCCGGACAGGGAGACCCAGTACTTC.

Only one count was recorded for this clone. This chain links TRBV4-1 with TRBJ1-1; weak D call: TRBD1 (6 bases). Germline V gene sequence: CDR1 MGHRA, CDR2 YSYEKL. Trimming removed 0 bases at V and 5 bases at J, with 19 bases between. The CDR3 loop spans 17 amino acids. This CDR3 reads CASSQDHLAGVRTEAFF. In nucleotides, the CDR3 is TGCGCCAGCAGCCAAGATCATCTAGCAGGGGTGAGGACTGAAGCTTTCTTT.

The V and J genes are TRBV29-1 and TRBJ2-5, with 8 bases identical to TRBD2. This CDR3 is 12 amino acids long. CDR1 is SQVTM, CDR2 ANQGSEA, per germline. V lost 6 bases to trimming and J lost 5 bases; unmatched junction nucleotides: 5. The CDR3: CSVRSGSETQYF. The DNA for the CDR3 is TGCAGCGTAAGGAGCGGGAGTGAGACCCAGTACTTC. The full variable domain, its missing parts supplied by reference TRBV29-1 and TRBJ2-5, is SAVISQKPSRDICQRGTSLTIQCQVDSQVTMMFWYRQQPGQSLTLIATANQGSEATYESGFVIDKFPISRPNLTFSTLTVSNMSPEDSSIYLCSVRSGSETQYFGPGTRLLVL.

V is TRBV6-5 and J is TRBJ2-3, with 13 bases identical to TRBD2. There are 16 residues in the CDR3. In germline, CDR1 is MNHEY, CDR2 SVGAGI. The junction had 7 bases not matched to a gene; V was cut back by 4 bases and J by 6 bases. The CDR3 DNA reads as TGTGCCAGCAGTTTCCGACTAGCGGGGGGCCCGGATACGCAGTATTTT. It yields the protein CASSFRLAGGPDTQYF.

This chain joins TRBV7-2 and TRBJ2-7, with TRBD1 identical over 9 bases. CDR3 length: 15 residues. Trimming cost V 5 bases and J 3 bases; bases outside gene matches: 8. Germline lookup yields CDR1 SGHTA and CDR2 FQGNSA. The CDR3 is CASSLAQGAGYEQYF. The DNA for the CDR3 is TGTGCCAGCAGCCTGGCACAGGGGGCCGGCTACGAGCAGTACTTC.

This chain joins TRBV2 and TRBJ1-6, with a weak D call TRBD1 (6 bases). V lost 7 bases and J 6 bases, leaving 13 bases between the germline ends. The CDR3 runs to 14 residues. The germline V gene encodes CDR1 SNHLY and CDR2 FYNNEI. The CDR3 here is CASTGAALNSPLHF. CDR3 nucleotide sequence: TGTGCCAGCACAGGGGCCGCCCTTAATTCACCCCTCCACTTT.

The rearrangement joins TRBV5-1 to TRBJ2-7, with D unresolved. Germline values: CDR1 SGHRS, CDR2 YFSETQ. The CDR3 has 13 residues. V lost 4 bases, J lost 1 base, and 9 bases lay in between. The DNA for the CDR3 is TGCGCCAGCAGCGAGGCTAGTTCCTACGAGCAGTACTTC. This encodes CASSEASSYEQYF.

In its sample, this clone was seen once. The chain joins TRBV30 to TRBJ1-1; no definite D call. V was cut by 0 bases and J by 0 bases, with 11 bases left in between. This CDR3 contains 15 residues. Per the germline V gene, CDR1 is GTSNPN and CDR2 is SVGIG (reference sequence). CDR3 nucleotide sequence: TGTGCCTGGAGTGTACTAGGACTCATGAACACTGAAGCTTTCTTT. It yields the protein CAWSVLGLMNTEAFF.